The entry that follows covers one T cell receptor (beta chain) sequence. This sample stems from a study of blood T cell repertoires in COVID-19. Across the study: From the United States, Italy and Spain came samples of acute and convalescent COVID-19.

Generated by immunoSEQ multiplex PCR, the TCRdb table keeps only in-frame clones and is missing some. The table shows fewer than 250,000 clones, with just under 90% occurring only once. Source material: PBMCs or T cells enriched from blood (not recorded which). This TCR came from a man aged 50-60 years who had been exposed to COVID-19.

The CDR3: CASTRRGGENWPYEQYV. The DNA of the CDR3 is TGTGCCAGCACACGTCGGGGGGGAGAGAACTGGCCCTACGAGCAGTACGTC. The gene calls are TRBV19 and TRBJ2-7; 8 bases agree with TRBD2. This CDR3 spans 17 amino acids. Unmatched junction bases numbered 18, after V lost 9 bases and J lost 2 bases. Per the germline V gene, CDR1 is LNHDA and CDR2 is SQIVND (reference sequence).